The present TCR beta chain was sequenced within a study of shared clonotypes between healthy human individuals. The study, taken as a whole, reports: Sampling covered nothing but blood. Tissue TCR repertoires likely differ from those found in blood.

J lost 8 bases, V lost 1 base, and 7 bases had no gene match. Germline V gene lookup returns CDR1 SGDLS and CDR2 YYNGEE. This CDR3 is built from 15 residues. Turning to this clone: Its antigen remains unknown.

Caucasian adults residing in Nashville, Tennessee made up all the donors. Clones were read by immunoSEQ multiplex PCR, and TCRdb kept only the in-frame ones, dropping some. The sample lists some 2 million clones; 85% to 95% were seen once. The origin of this receptor is a man younger than 30 in good health. The sequencing input was naive CD4+ T cells sorted from blood. Subset here: CD45RA+ positively selected. V usage is TRBV9 and J usage is TRBJ2-1; TRBD2 aligns across 9 bases. This CDR3 is CASSVFSGSGDEQFF. The CDR3 DNA sequence: TGTGCCAGCAGCGTATTTAGCGGGAGCGGCGATGAGCAGTTCTTC.